This T cell receptor beta chain was sequenced in a study of type 1 and type 2 diabetes patients. Amplification started from genomic DNA. Multiplex PCR with 30 forward and 13 reverse primers amplified the TCR beta CDR3. TCRdb used MiXCR to reprocess the multiplex PCR reads, holding one entry per CDR3 protein. This sample has a few hundred thousand distinct CDR3 sequences, with around 47% found just once. The V and J ends lost 6 bases and 9 bases respectively, with 21 bases between them. Germline CDR1 is SEHNR and CDR2 is FQNEAQ (reference sequence). This CDR3 contains 16 residues. V and J are TRBV7-9 and TRBJ1-6; D not certain. This TCR was recovered from a man aged 18 to 29 with type 2 diabetes. Sequenced: peripheral blood mononuclear cells (PBMCs). CDR3 nucleotides: TGTGCCAGCAGTCCTCGGGGAGGACTCCAAGGTTCACCCCTCCACTTT. Amino acids: CASSPRGGLQGSPLHF.